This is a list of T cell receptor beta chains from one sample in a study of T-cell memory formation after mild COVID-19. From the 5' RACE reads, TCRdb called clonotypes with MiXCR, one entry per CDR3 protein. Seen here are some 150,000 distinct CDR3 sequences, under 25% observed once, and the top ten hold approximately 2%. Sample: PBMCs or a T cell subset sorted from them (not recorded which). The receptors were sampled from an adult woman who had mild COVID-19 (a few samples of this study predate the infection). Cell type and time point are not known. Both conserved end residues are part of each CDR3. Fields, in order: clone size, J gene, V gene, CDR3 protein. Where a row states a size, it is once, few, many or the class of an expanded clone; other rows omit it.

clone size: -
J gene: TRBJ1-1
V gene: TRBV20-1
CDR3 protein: CSDRRGANTEAFF

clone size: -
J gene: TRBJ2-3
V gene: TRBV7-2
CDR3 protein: CASRTGFGTDTQYF

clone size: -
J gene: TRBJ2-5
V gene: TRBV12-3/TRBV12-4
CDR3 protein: CASSFPQGTGETQYF

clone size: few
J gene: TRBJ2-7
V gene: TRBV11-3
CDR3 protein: CASSLWVVRTYEQYF

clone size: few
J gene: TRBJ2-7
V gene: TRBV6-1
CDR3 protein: CASKRGRGSDEQYF

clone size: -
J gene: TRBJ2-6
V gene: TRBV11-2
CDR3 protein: CASSRELWASGANVLTF

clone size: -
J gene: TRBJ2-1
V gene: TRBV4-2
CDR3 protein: CASNGLGENEQFF

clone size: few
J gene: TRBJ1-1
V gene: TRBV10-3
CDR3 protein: CAIRGQGRNTEAFF

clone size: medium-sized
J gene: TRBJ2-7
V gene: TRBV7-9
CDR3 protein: CASSPQGAYEQYF

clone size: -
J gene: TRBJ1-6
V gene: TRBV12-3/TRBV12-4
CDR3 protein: CASSPETHSPLHF

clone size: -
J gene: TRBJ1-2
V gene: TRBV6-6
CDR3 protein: CASTDSLYGYTF

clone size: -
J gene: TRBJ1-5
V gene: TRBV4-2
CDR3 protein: CASSRGQSNQPQHF

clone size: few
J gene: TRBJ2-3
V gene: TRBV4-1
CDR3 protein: CASSQDTRRTDTQYF

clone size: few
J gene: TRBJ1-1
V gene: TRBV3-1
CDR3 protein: CASSQVKVTEAFF

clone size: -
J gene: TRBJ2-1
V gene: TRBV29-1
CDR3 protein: CSARARGLENEQFF

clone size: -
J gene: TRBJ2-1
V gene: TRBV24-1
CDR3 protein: CATSDPGTSGGGEQFF

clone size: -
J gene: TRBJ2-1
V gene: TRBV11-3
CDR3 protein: CASSLGTSGGANEQFF

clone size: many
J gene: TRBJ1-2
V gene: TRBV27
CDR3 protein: CASAFRQQRGYTF

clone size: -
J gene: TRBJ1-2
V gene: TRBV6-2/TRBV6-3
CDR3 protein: CASSSLISGVDGYTF

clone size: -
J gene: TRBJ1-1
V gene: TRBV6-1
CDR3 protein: CASSPAGQLKPYTEAFF

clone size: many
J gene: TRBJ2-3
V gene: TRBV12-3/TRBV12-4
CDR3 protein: CASGRGAGTDTQYF

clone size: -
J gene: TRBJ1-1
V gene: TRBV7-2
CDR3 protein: CASSARRIDEAFF

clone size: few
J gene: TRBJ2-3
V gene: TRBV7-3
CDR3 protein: CASSPGGRGSTDTQYF

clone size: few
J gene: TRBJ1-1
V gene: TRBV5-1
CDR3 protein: CASSRGTGEGIAEAFF

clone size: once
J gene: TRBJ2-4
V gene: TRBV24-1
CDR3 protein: CATSDPREAKNIQYF

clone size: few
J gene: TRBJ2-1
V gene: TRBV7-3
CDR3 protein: CASSSMIKNEQFF

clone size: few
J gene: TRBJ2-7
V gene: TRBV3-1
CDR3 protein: CASSQGAGGPYEQYF

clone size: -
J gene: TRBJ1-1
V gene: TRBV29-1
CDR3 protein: CSVEDRVKEGAFF

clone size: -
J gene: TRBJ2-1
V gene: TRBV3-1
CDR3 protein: CASSRTSGGYNEQFF

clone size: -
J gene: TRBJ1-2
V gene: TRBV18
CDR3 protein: CASSPQTSRGDYGYTF

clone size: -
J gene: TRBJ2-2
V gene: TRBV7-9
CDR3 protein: CASRRTGGDTGELFF

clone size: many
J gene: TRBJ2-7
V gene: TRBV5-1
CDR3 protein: CASSEGQVSSYEQYF

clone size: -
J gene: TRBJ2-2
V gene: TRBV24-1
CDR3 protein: CATSDSSRPPPGELFF

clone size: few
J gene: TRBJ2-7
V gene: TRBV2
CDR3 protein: CASGEDRVSHEQYF

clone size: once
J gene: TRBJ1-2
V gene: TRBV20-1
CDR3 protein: CSARDIQGGNGYTF

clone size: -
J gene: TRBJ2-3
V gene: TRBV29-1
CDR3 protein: CSGILGGTDTQYF

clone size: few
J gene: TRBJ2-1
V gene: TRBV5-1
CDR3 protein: CASSLEAAELYNEQFF

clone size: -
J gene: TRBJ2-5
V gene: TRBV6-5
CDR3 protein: CASSYSTGGWVETQYF

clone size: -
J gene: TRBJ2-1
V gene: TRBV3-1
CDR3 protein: CASCPKSGRYEQFF

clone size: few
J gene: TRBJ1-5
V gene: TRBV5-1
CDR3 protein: CASSLAQSGQPQHF

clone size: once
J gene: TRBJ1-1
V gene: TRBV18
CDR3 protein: CASAQVASPEAFF

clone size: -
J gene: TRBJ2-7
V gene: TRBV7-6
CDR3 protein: CASSLVTSGGQTYEQYF

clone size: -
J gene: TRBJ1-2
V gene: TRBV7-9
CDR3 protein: CASNPDQASYGYTF

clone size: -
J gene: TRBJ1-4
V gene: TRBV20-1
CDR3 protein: CSAPSTATNEKLFF

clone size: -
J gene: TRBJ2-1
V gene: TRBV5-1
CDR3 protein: CASSLVTSGRSFTYNEQFF

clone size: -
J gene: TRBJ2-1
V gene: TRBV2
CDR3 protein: CASSGTNEQFF

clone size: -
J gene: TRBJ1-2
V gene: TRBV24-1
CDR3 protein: CATSDSPNSYGYTF

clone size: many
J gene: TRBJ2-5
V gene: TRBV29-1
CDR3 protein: CSVEVTSGGPHETQYF

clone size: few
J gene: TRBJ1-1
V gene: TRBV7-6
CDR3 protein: CASSLPPTANTEAFF

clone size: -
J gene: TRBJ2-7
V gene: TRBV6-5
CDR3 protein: CASSPLGGGKREQYF

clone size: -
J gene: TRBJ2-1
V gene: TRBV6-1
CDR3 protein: CASSRAKGRDEQFF

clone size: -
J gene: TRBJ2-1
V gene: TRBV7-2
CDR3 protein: CASSSRQVYNEQFF

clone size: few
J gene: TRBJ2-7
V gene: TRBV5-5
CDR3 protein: CASTPAPQRTYEQYF

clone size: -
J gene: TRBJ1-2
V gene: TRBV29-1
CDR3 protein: CSVDGTGGSGYTF